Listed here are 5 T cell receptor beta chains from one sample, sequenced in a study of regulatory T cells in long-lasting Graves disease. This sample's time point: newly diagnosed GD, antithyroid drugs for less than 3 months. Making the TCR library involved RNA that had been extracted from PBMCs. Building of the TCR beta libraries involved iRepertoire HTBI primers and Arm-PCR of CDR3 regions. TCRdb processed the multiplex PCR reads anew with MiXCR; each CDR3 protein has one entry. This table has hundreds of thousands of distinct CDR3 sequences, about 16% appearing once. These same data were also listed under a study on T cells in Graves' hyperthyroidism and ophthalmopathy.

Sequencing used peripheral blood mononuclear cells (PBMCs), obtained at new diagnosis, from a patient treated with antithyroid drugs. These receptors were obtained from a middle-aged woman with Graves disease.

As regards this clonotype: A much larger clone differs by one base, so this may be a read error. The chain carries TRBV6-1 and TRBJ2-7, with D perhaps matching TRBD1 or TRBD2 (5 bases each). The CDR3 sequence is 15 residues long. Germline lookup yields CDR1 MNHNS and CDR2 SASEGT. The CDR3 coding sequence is TGTGCCAGCAGTGAAACCCGGGGCTACAACTACGGGCAGTACTTC. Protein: CASSETRGYNYGQYF.

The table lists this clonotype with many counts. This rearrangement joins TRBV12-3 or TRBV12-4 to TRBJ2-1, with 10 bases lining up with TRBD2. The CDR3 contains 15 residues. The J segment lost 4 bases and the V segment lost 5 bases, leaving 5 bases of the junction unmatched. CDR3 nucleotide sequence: TGTGCCAGCAGTCTCAGCGGGGGGGGTTACAATGAGCAGTTCTTC. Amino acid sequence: CASSLSGGGYNEQFF.

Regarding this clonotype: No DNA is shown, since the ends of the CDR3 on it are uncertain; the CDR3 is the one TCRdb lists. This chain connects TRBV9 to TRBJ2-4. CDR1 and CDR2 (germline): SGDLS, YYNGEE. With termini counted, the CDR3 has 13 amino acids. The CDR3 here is CASSVALGNIQCF.

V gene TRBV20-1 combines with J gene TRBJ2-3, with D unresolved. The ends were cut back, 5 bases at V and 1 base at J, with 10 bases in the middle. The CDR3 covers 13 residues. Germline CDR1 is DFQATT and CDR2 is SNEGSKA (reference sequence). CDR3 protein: CSAYIPGTDTQYF. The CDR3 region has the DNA TGCAGTGCTTACATACCGGGCACAGATACGCAGTATTTT.

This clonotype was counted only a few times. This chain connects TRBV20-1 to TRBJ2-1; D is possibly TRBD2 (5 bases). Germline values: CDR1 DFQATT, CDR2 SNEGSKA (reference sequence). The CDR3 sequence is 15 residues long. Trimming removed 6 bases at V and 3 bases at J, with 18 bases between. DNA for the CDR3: TGCAGTGCCCCCCCCGTAGGAGGCAGCTACAATGAGCAGTTCTTC. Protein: CSAPPVGGSYNEQFF.